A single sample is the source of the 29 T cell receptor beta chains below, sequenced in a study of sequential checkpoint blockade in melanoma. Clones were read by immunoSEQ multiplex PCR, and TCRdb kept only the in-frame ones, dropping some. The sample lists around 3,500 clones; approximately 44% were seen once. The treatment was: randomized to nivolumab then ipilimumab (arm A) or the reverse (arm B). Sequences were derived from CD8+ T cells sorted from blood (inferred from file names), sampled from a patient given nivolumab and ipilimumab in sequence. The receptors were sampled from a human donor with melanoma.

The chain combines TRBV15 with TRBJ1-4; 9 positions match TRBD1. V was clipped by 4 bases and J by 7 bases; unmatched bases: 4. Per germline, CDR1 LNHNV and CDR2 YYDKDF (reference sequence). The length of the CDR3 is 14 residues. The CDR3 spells CATSNRGLGEKLFF. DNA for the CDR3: TGTGCCACCAGCAACAGGGGGCTCGGTGAAAAACTGTTTTTT. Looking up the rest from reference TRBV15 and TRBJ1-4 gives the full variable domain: DAMVIQNPRYQVTQFGKPVTLSCSQTLNHNVMYWYQQKSSQAPKLLFHYYDKDFNNEADTPDNFQSRRPNTSFCFLDIRSPGLGDTAMYLCATSNRGLGEKLFFGSGTQLSVL.

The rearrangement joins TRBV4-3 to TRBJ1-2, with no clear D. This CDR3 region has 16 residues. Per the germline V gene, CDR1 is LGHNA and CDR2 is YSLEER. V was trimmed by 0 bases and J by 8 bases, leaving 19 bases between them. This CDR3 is CASSQEATQRAQGYTF. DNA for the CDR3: TGCGCCAGCAGCCAAGAGGCGACACAGAGGGCGCAGGGCTACACCTTC.

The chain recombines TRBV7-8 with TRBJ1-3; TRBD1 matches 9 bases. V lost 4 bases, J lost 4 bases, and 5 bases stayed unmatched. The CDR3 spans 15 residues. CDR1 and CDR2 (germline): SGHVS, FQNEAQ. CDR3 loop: CASSSRTGAGNTIYF. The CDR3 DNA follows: TGTGCCAGCAGCTCGAGGACAGGGGCCGGAAACACCATATATTTT.

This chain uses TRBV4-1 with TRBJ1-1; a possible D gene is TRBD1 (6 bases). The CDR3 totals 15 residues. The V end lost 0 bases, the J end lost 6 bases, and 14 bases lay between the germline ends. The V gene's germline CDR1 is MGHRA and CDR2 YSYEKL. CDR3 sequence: CASSQEAGDRAEAFF. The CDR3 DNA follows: TGCGCCAGCAGCCAAGAGGCAGGGGATAGGGCTGAAGCTTTCTTT.

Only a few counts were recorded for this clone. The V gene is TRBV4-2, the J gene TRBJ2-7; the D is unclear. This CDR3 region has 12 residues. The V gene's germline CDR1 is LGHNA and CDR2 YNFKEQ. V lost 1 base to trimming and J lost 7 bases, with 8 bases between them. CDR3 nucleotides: TGTGCCAGCAGCCAAGTCGGGTGGGAGCAGTACTTC. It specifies CASSQVGWEQYF.

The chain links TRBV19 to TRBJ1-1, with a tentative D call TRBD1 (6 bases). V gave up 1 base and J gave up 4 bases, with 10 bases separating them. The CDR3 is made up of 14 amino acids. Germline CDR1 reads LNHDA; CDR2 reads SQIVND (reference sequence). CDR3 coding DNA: TGTGCCAGTAGTATAGGAGGGGGGGGCACTGAAGCTTTCTTT. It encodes CASSIGGGGTEAFF.

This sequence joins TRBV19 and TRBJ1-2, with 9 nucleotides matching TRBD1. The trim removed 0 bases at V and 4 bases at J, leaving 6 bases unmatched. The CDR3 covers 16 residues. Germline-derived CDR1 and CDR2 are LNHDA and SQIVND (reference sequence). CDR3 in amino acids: CASSIDLADRGYGYTF. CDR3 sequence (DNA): TGTGCCAGTAGTATAGATCTGGCGGACAGGGGCTATGGCTACACCTTC.

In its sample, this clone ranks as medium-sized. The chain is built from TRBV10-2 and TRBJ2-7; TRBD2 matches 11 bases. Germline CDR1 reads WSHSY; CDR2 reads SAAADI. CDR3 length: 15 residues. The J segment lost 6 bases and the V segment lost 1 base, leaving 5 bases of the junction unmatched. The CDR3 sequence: CASSELGLAGGEQYF. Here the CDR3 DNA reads TGCGCCAGCAGTGAGTTAGGACTAGCGGGCGGCGAGCAGTACTTC.

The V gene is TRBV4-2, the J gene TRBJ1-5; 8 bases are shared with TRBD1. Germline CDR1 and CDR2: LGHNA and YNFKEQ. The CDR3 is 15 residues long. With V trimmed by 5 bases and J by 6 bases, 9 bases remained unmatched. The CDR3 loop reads CASSLGDRGRQPQHF. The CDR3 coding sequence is TGTGCCAGCAGCTTGGGAGACAGGGGACGTCAGCCCCAGCATTTT.

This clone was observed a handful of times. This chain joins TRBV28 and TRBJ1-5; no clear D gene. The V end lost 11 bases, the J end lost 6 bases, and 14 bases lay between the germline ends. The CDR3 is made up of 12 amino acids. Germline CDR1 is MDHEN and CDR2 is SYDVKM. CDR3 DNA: TGTGCCTGCCGGGATTTAGGTCAGCCCCAGCATTTT. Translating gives CACRDLGQPQHF.

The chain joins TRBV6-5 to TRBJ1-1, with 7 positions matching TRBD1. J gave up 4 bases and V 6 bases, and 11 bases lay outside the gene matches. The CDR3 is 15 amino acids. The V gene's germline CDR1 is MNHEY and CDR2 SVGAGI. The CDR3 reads CASRETDRLSTEAFF. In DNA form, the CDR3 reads TGTGCCAGCAGGGAAACGGACAGGTTAAGCACTGAAGCTTTCTTT.

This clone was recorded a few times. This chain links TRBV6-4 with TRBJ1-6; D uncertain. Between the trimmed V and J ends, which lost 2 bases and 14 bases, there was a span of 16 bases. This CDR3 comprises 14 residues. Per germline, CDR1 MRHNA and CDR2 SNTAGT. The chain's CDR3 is CASSDHEDNGALHF. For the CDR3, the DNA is TGTGCCAGCAGTGACCACGAAGATAACGGGGCCCTCCACTTT.

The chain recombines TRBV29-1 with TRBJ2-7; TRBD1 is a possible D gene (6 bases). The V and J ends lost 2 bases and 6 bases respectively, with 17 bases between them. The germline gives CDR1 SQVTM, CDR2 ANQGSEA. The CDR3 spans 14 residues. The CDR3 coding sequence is TGCAGCGTTGAAACCGACGCTGTAGGGGGCGAGCAGTACTTC. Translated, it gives CSVETDAVGGEQYF.

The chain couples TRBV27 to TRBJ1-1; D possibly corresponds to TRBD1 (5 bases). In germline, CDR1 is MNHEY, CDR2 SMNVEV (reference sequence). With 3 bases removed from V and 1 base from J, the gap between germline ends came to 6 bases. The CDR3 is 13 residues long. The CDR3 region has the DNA TGTGCCAGCAGTTTGGGGGGGAACACTGAAGCTTTCTTT. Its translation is CASSLGGNTEAFF.

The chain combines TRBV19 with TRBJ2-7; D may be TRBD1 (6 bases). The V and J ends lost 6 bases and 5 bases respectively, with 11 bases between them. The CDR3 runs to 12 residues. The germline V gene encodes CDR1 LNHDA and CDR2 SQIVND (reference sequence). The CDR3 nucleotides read TGTGCCAGTAGCCCACAGGGTAACGAGCAGTACTTC. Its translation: CASSPQGNEQYF.

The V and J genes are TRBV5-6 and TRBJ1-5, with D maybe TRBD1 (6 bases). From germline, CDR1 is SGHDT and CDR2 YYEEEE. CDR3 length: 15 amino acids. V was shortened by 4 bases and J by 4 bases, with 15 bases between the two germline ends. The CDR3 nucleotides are TGTGCCAGCAGCCCCGGCTGGGGGCTTAATCAGCCCCAGCATTTT. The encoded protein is CASSPGWGLNQPQHF.

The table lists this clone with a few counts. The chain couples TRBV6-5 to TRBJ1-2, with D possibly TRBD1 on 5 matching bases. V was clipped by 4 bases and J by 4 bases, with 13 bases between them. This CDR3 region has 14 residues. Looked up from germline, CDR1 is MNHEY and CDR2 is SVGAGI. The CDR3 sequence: CASSSHDDSYGYTF. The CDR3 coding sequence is TGTGCCAGCAGTTCGCACGACGACAGCTATGGCTACACCTTC.

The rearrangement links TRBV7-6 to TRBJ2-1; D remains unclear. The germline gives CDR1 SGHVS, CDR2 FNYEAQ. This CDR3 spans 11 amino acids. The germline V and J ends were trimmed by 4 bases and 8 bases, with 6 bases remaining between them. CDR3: CASSSSHEQFF. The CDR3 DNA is TGTGCCAGCAGCTCGAGTCATGAGCAGTTCTTC.

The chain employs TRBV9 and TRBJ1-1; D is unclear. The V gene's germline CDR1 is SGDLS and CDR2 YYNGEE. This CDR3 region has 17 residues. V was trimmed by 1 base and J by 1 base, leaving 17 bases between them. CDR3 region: CASSVISAGRENTEAFF. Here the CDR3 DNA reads TGTGCCAGCAGCGTAATTAGTGCGGGCAGAGAGAACACTGAAGCTTTCTTT. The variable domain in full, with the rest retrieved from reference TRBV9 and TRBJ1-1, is DSGVTQTPKHLITATGQRVTLRCSPRSGDLSVYWYQQSLDQGLQFLIQYYNGEERAKGNILERFSAQQFPDLHSELNLSSLELGDSALYFCASSVISAGRENTEAFFGQGTRLTVV.

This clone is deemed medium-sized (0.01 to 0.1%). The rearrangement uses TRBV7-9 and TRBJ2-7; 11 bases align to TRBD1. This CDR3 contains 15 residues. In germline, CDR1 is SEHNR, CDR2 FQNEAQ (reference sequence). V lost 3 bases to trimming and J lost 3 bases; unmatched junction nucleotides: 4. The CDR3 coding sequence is TGTGCCAGCAGCTTCCGGGACAGGGGGGACTACGAGCAGTACTTC. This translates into CASSFRDRGDYEQYF.

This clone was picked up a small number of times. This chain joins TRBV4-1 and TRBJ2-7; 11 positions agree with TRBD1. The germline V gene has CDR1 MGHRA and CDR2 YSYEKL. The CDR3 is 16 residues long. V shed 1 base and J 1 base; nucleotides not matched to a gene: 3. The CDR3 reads CASSQGGDRGSYEQYF. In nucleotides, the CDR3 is TGCGCCAGCAGCCAAGGCGGGGACAGGGGGTCCTACGAGCAGTACTTC.

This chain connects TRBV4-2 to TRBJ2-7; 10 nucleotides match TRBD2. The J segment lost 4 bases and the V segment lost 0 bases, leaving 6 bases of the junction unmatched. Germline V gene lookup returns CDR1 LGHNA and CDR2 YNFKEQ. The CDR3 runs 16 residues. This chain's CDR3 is CASSQEERGGEYEQYF. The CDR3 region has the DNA TGTGCCAGCAGCCAAGAGGAGCGGGGGGGCGAATACGAGCAGTACTTC.

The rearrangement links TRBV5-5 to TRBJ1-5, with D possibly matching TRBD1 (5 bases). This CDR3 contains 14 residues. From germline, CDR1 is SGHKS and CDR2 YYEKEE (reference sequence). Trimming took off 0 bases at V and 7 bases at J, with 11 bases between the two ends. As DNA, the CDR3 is TGTGCCAGCAGCTTGGATGCAGGGTGGCAGCCCCAGCATTTT. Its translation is CASSLDAGWQPQHF.

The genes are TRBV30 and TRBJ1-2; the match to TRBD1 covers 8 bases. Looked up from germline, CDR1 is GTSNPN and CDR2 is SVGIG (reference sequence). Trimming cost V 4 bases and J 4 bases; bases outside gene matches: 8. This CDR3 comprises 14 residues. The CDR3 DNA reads TGTGCCTGGACTCTGGACAGGGTTGCCTATGGCTACACCTTC. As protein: CAWTLDRVAYGYTF.

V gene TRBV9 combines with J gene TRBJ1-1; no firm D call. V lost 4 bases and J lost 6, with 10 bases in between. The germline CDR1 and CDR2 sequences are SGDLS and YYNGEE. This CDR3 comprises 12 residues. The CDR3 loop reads CASSSPVSEAFF. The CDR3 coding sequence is TGTGCCAGCAGCTCTCCGGTATCTGAAGCTTTCTTT.

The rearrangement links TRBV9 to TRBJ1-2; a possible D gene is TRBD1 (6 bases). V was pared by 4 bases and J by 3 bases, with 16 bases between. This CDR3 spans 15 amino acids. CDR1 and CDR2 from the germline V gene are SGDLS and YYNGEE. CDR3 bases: TGTGCCAGCAGCCCAACAGGGCAACTTTACTATGGCTACACCTTC. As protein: CASSPTGQLYYGYTF. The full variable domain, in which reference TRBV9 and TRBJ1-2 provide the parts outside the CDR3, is DSGVTQTPKHLITATGQRVTLRCSPRSGDLSVYWYQQSLDQGLQFLIQYYNGEERAKGNILERFSAQQFPDLHSELNLSSLELGDSALYFCASSPTGQLYYGYTFGSGTRLTVV.

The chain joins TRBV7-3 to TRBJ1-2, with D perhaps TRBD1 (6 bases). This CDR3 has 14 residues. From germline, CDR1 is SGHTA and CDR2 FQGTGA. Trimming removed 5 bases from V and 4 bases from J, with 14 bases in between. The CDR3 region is CASSAHGRGYGYTF. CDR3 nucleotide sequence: TGTGCCAGCAGCGCCCATGGCAGGGGCTATGGCTACACCTTC.

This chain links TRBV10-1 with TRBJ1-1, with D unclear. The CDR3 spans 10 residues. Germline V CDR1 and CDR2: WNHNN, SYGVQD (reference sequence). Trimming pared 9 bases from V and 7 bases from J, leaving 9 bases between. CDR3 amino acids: CARPYIEAFF. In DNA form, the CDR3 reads TGCGCCAGACCCTATATTGAAGCTTTCTTT.

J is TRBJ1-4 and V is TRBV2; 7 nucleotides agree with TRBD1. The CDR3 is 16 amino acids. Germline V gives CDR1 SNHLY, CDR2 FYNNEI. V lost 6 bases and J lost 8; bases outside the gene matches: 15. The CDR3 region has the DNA TGTGCCAGCAGCCGTAAAGTTAGGGGGCTGAACGAAAAACTGTTTTTT. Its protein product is CASSRKVRGLNEKLFF.